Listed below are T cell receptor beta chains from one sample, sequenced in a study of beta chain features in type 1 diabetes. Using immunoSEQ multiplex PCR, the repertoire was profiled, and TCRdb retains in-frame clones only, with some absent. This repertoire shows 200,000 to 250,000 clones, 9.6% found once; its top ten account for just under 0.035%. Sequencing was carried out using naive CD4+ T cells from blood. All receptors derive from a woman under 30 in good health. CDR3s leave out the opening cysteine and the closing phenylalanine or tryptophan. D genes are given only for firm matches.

CDR3aa: ASSGGGSSNEQF
v_gene: TRBV9
d_gene: TRBD2

CDR3aa: ASSQAGGVNTEAF
v_gene: TRBV7-3
d_gene: TRBD1

CDR3aa: ASSELGGAWETQY
v_gene: TRBV10-2
d_gene: TRBD2

CDR3aa: ATSRIPLGSSTDTQY
v_gene: TRBV15
d_gene: NA

CDR3aa: ASSLYQGTAEKLF
v_gene: TRBV5-8
d_gene: NA

CDR3aa: ASSSGLDYNEQF
v_gene: TRBV5-1
d_gene: TRBD2

CDR3aa: AWSGQIYNSPLH
v_gene: TRBV30
d_gene: NA

CDR3aa: ASSLGIEKLF
v_gene: TRBV7-8
d_gene: NA

CDR3aa: ASSIGTGGKNTEAF
v_gene: TRBV19
d_gene: TRBD1

CDR3aa: ASSEVLNQPQH
v_gene: TRBV6-1
d_gene: NA

CDR3aa: ASSESAGELF
v_gene: TRBV2
d_gene: NA

CDR3aa: ASSEIGGRDTEAF
v_gene: TRBV10-2
d_gene: NA

CDR3aa: ASHGNGLAKNIQY
v_gene: TRBV6-5
d_gene: NA

CDR3aa: ASSIGGPGYT
v_gene: TRBV19
d_gene: NA

CDR3aa: ASSLGGSGGPDEQF
v_gene: TRBV5-4
d_gene: TRBD2

CDR3aa: ASTLRGIPTGELF
v_gene: TRBV5-1
d_gene: NA

CDR3aa: AWGPGSNQPQH
v_gene: TRBV30
d_gene: NA

CDR3aa: ASSRGGEQY
v_gene: TRBV6-5
d_gene: TRBD2

CDR3aa: ASSLAEGQGANTIY
v_gene: TRBV7-9
d_gene: TRBD1

CDR3aa: ATEAAGVSYEQY
v_gene: TRBV7-9
d_gene: NA

CDR3aa: ASRMLVTSGRVETQY
v_gene: TRBV27
d_gene: NA

CDR3aa: ASSKFQVLMNTEAF
v_gene: TRBV5-4
d_gene: NA